This T cell receptor (beta chain) stems from a study of CD8+ T cells in alopecia areata listed by TCRdb under 2018. General notes on the study: In both human patients and the C3H/HeJ mouse model, the study applied high-throughput TCRbeta sequencing to look at T cell clonal expansion in alopecia areata. TCRbeta CDR3 regions were amplified by immunoSEQ multiplex PCR with 35 Vbeta forward and 13 Jbeta reverse primers. RNA was obtained with the PAXgene miRNA kit for fixed scalp, the miRNeasy kit for PBMCs, and the RNeasy kit for mouse skin. On the human side, TCRbeta sequencing was run on scalp tissue and on sorted CD4+ and CD8+ peripheral blood T cells from healthy controls and from alopecia areata patients with either patchy or totalis/universalis disease. Scalp clonality was compared among normal scalp (n=4), patchy alopecia areata scalp (n=8), and alopecia totalis/universalis scalp (n=8).

Receptor amplification or capture employed the immunoSEQ multiplex PCR assay. To provide template for TCR sequencing, every sample had RNA extracted and reverse transcribed into cDNA. SuperScript III was used to make first-strand cDNA, primed with a 2:1 mix of oligo-dT and random hexamers. Amplification bias was assessed with a synthetic immune receptor repertoire, and residual bias was removed computationally. In the paper's pipeline: Raw reads were preprocessed to remove errors, and CDR3 was defined according to IMGT conventions as the region from the conserved cysteine to phenylalanine. Clonality was calculated as 1 minus Shannon entropy normalized by log2 of the number of productive unique TCRs. Whether each scalp clone was CD4 or CD8 was inferred by checking scalp TCRbeta sequences against the CD4 and CD8 repertoires from sorted blood. TCRdb retrieved this table from immuneACCESS and kept in-frame rearrangements only. Not all clones are present; in checked studies, unresolved V genes account for under half, and no reason is known for the remainder. V and J calls and clone size are as listed in that table; D and trimming were resolved from the DNA. A total of about 100,000 clones appear in this sample, about 60% of them only once. The ten largest clones add up to more than 20% of the sample.

On this clone: Its antigen is unknown. The input lacks base qualities; no much larger clone sits a single base away.

Broad study findings and their caveats: Shared TCR sequences between patients were less evident than in mice, which may be partly attributable to HLA diversity in the patient population. Unlike mouse skin, where gammadelta T cells dominate, normal human skin contains resident alphabeta T cells that get sequenced too, which complicates analysis of the scalp TCR repertoire. Lesional scalp, especially in alopecia totalis/universalis, showed higher clonality and more expanded CD8+ clones than normal scalp, suggesting antigenic drive.

Lesional scalp punch biopsies and peripheral blood were collected from alopecia areata patients. PBMCs were isolated by density centrifugation and stained for CD3, CD4 and CD8, after which CD4+ and CD8+ T cells were sorted on a FACSAria. Untreated alopecia areata patients were recruited as part of a multicenter biomarker study. For five biomarker-study patients, blood CD8+ T cells were further sorted into NKG2D-low and NKG2D-high fractions. The TCR comes from a human donor with alopecia areata. Specimen: NKG2D-low CD8+ T cells sorted from blood. The sample's cell subset or site label is to be understood as: sorted CD8+ NKG2D-low blood T cells.

The nucleotide sequence is given as TGTGCCAGCGTTTTGGCTGAGCAGTTCTTC. It translates to CASVLAEQFF. The chain uses TRBV2 and TRBJ2-1; no D gene can be assigned with confidence. Per the germline V gene, SNHLY is the CDR1 and FYNNEI is the CDR2. The CDR3, cysteine through phenylalanine, is 10 amino acids long. Kept here is only the CDR3 DNA, which spans 30 bases and is read in frame from base 1. The V and J ends are trimmed by 8 bases and 9 bases, leaving 8 bases between them.